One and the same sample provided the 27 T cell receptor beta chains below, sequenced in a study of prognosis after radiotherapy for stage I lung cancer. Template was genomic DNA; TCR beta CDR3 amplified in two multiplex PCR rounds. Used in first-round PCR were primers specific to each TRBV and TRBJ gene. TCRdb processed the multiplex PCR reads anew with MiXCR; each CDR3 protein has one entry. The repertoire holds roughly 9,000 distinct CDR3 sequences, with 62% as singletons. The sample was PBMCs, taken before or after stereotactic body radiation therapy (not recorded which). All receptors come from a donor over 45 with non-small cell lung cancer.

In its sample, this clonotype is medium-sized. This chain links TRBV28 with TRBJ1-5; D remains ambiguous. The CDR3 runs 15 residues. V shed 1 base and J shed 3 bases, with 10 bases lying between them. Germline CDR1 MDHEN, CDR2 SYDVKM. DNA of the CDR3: TGTGCCAGCAGTTTATCTAGGGAATTCAATCAGCCCCAGCATTTT. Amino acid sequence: CASSLSREFNQPQHF.

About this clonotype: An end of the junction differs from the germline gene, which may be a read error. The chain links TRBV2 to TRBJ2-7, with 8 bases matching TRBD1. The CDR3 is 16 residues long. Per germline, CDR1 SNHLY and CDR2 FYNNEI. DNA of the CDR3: TGCGCCAGCAGCAAAATCAGGACAGGGACCTTCGACGAGCAGTACTTC. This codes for CASSKIRTGTFDEQYF.

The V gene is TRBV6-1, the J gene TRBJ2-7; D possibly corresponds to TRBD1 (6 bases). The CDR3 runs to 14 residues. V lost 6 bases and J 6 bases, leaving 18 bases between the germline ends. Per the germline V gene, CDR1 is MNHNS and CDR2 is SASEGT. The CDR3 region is CASSLGQPTGEQYF. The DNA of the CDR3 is TGTGCCAGCAGCCTAGGACAGCCGACGGGCGAGCAGTACTTC.

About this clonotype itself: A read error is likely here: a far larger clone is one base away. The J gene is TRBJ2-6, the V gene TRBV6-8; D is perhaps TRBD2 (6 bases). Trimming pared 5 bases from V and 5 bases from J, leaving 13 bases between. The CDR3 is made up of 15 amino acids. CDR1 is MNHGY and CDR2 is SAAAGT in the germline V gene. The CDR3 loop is CASSEVGTWANVLTF. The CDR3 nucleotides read TGTGCCAGCAGTGAGGTAGGGACTTGGGCCAACGTCCTGACTTTC.

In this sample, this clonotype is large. In DNA, the CDR3 is TGTGCCAGCAGTGAATTCTTAGGCTCCAGCTCCTACAATGAGCAGTTCTTC. Amino acids: CASSEFLGSSSYNEQFF. The chain recombines TRBV6-1 with TRBJ2-1; D is unresolved. The V and J ends lost 2 bases and 0 bases respectively, with 14 bases between them. This CDR3 is built from 17 residues. From germline, CDR1 is MNHNS and CDR2 SASEGT.

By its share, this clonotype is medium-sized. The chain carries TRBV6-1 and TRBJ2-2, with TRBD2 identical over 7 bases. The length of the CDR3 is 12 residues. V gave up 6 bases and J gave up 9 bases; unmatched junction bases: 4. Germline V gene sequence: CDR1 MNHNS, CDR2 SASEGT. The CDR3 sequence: CASRREGWELFF. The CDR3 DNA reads TGTGCCAGCAGAAGGGAGGGCTGGGAGCTGTTTTTT.

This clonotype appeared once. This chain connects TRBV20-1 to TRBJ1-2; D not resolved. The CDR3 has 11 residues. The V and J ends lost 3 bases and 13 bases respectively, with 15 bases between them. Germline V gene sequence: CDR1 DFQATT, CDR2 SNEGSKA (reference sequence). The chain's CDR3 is CSASLTTTFTF. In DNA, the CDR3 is TGCAGTGCTAGCCTGACAACCACGTTCACCTTC.

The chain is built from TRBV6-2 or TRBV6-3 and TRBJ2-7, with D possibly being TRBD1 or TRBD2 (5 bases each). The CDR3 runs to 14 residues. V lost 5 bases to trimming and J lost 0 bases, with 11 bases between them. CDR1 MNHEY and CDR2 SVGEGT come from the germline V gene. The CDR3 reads CASSPGTASYEQYF. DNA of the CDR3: TGTGCCAGCAGTCCCGGGACGGCCTCCTACGAGCAGTACTTC.

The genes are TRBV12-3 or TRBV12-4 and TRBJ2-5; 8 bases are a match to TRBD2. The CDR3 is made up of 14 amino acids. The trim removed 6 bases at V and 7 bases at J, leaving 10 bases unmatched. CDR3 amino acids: CASRGSGREGTQYF. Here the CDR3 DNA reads TGTGCCAGCAGAGGGTCCGGGAGGGAGGGGACCCAGTACTTC.

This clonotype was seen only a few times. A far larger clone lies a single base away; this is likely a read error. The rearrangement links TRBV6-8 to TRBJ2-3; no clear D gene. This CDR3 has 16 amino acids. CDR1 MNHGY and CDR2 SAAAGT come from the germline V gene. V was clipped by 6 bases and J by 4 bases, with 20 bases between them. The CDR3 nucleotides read TGTGCCAGCAGCCCCCTGGTGGGTTCCGGCTCAGATACGCAGTATTTT. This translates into CASSPLVGSGSDTQYF.

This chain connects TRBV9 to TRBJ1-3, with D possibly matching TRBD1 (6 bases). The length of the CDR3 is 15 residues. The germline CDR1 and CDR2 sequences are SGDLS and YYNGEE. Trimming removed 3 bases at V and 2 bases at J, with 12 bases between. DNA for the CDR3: TGTGCCAGCAGCGGGTGGGGGGCCCCTGGAAACACCATATATTTT. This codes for CASSGWGAPGNTIYF. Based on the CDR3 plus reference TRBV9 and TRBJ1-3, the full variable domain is DSGVTQTPKHLITATGQRVTLRCSPRSGDLSVYWYQQSLDQGLQFLIQYYNGEERAKGNILERFSAQQFPDLHSELNLSSLELGDSALYFCASSGWGAPGNTIYFGEGSWLTVV.

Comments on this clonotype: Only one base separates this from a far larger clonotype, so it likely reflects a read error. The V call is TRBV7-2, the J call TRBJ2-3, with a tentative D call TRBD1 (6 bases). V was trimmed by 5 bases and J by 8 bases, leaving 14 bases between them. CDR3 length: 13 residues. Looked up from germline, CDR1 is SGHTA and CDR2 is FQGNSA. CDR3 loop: CASSNEGVGTQYF. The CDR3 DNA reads TGTGCCAGCAGCAACGAGGGGGTGGGTACGCAGTATTTT.

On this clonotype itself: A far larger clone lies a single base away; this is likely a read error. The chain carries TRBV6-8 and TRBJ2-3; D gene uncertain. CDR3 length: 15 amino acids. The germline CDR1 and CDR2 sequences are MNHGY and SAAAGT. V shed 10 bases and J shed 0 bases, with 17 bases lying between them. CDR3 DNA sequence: TGTGCCATCAAAGGGTCCCGCCTTAGCACAGATACGCAGTATTTT. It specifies CAIKGSRLSTDTQYF.

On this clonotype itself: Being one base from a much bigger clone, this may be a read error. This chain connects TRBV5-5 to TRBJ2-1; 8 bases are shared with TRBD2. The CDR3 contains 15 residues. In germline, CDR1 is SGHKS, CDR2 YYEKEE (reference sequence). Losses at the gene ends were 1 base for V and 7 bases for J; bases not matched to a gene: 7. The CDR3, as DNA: TGTGCCAGCAGCTTGTATGGACTAGCCTGGAATGAGCAGTTCTTC. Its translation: CASSLYGLAWNEQFF.

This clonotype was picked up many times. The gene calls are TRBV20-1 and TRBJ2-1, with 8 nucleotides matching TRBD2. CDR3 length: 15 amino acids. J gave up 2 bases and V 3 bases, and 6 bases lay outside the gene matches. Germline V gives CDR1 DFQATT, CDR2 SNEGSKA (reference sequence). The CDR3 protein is CSASSGTFTYNEQFF. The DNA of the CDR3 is TGCAGTGCTAGTAGCGGGACGTTCACCTACAATGAGCAGTTCTTC.

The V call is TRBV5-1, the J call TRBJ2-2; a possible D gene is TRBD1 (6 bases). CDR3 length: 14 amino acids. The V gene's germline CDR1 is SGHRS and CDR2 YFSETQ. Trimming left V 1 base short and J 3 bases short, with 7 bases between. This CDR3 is CASSLRQDTGELFF. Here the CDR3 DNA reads TGCGCCAGCAGCTTGAGACAGGACACCGGGGAGCTGTTTTTT.

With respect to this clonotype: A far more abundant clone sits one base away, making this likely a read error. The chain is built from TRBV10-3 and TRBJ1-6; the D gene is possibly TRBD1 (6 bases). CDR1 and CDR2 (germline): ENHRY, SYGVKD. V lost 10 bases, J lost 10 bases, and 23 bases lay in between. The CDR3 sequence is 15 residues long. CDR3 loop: CASSTALTGSSPLHF. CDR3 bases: TGTGCCAGCAGCACCGCCTTGACAGGATCCTCACCCCTCCACTTT.

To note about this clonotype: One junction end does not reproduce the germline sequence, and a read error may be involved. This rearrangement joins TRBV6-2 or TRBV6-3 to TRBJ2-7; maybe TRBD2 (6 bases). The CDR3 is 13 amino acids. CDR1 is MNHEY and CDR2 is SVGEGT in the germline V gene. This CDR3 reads CASSLGGPYDQYF. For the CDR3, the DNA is TGTGCCAGCTCCTTGGGAGGACCTTACGATCAGTACTTC.

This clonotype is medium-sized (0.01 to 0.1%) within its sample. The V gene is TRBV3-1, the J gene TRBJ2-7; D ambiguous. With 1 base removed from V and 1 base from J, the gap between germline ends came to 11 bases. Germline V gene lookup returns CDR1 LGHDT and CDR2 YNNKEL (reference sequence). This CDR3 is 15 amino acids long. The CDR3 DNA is TGTGCCAGCAGCCAAGGGGTGCAGATGTCCTACGAGCAGTACTTC. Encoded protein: CASSQGVQMSYEQYF.

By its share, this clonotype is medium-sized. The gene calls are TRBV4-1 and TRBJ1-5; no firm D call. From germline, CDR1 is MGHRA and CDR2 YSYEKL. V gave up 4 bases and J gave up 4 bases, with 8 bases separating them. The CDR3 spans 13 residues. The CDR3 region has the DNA TGCGCCAGCAGCCTCCGCAGAAATCAGCCCCAGCATTTT. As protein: CASSLRRNQPQHF.

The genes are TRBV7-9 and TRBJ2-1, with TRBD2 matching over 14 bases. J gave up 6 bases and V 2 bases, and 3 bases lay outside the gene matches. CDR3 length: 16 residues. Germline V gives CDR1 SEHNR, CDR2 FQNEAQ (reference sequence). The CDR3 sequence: CASSLTGLAGVNEQFF. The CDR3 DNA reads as TGTGCCAGCAGCTTAACGGGACTAGCGGGAGTCAATGAGCAGTTCTTC.

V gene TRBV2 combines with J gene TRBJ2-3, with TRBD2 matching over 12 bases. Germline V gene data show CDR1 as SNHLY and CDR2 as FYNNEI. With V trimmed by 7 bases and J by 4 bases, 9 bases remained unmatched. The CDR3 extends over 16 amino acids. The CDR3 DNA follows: TGTGCCAGCAATAAACTAGCGGGAGGTGACGCAGATACGCAGTATTTT. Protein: CASNKLAGGDADTQYF.

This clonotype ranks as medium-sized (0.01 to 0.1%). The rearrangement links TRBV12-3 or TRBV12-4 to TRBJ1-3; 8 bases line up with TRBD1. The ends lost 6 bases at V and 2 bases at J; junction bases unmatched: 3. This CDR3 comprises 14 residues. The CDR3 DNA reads TGTGCCAGCAGCCGGACAGGGACTGGAAACACCATATATTTT. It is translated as CASSRTGTGNTIYF.

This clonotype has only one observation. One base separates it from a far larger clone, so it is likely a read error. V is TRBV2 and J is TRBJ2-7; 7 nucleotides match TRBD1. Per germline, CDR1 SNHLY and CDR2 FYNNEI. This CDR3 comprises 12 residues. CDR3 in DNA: TGTTCCTGGAGTGCGGCAGGGGGTAGGAAGTACTTC. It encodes CSWSAAGGRKYF. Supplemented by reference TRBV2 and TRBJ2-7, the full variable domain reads EPEVTQTPSHQVTQMGQEVILRCVPISNHLYFYWYRQILGQKVEFLVSFYNNEISEKSEIFDDQFSVERPDGSNFTLKIRSTKLEDSAMYFCSWSAAGGRKYFGPGTRLTVT.

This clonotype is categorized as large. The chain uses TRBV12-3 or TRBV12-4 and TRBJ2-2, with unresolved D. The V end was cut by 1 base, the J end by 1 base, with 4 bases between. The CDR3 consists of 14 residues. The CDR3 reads CASSLGGNTGELFF. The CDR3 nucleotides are TGTGCCAGCAGTTTAGGGGGGAACACCGGGGAGCTGTTTTTT.

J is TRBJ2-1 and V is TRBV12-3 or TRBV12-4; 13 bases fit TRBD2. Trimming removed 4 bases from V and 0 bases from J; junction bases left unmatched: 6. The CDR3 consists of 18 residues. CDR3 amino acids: CASSSAGTSGNSYNEQFF. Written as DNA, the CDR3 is TGTGCCAGCAGTTCTGCCGGGACTAGCGGGAACTCCTACAATGAGCAGTTCTTC.

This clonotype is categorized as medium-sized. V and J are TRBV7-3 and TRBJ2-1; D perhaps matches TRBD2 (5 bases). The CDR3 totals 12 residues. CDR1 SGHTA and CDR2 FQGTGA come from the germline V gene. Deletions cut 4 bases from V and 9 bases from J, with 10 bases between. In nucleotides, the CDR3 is TGTGCCAGCAGCTCCTCTCGGGGTGAGCAGTTCTTC. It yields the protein CASSSSRGEQFF.